This T cell receptor (beta chain) stems from a study of blood T cell repertoires in COVID-19. On the study more broadly: There were acute and convalescent COVID-19 samples, and they came from the United States, Italy and Spain.

This CDR3 comprises 17 residues. Germline CDR1 is MNHNS and CDR2 is SASEGT. Trimming cost V 2 bases and J 5 bases; bases outside gene matches: 9. In the original processing: It was from reference gene primer amplification that nucleated cell counts were estimated. This table comes from immunoSEQ multiplex PCR, and its TCRdb copy is limited to in-frame clones, with some not included. The V and J calls and clone size were taken over from that table, and D and trimming were inferred from the DNA. Here the sample spans 150,000 to 200,000 clones, approximately 80% being singletons. This TCR came from a woman aged 60 to 75 with acute or convalescent COVID-19. The rearrangement uses TRBV6-1 and TRBJ1-5; TRBD1 aligns across 10 bases. The sequenced sample was peripheral blood. Written as DNA, the CDR3 is TGTGCCAGCAGTGAAAGACAGGGGGCAATACCGGATCAGCCCCAGCATTTT. Translating gives CASSERQGAIPDQPQHF.